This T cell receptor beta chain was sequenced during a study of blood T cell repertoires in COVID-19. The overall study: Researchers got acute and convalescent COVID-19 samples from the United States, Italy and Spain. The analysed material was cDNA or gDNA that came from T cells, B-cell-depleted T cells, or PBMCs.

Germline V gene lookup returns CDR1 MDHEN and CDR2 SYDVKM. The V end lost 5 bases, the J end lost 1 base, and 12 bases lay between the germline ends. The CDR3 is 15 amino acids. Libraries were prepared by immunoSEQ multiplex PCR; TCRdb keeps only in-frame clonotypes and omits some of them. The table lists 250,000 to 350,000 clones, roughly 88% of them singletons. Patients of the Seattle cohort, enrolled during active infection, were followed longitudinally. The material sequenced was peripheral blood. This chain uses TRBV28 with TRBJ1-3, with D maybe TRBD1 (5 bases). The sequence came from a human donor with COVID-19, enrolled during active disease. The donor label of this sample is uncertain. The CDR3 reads CASSAPRVSGNTIYF. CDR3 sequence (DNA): TGTGCCAGCAGTGCCCCCAGGGTTTCTGGAAACACCATATATTTT.